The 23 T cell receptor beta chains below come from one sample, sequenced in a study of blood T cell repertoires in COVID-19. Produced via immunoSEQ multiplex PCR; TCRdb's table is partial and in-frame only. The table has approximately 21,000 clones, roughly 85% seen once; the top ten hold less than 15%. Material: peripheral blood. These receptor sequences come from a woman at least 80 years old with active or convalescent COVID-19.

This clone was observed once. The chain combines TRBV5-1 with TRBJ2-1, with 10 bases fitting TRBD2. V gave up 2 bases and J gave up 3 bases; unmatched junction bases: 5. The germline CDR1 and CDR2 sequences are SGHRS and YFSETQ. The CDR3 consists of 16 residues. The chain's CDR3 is CASSFYGTSDYNEQFF. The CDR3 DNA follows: TGCGCCAGCAGCTTTTACGGGACTAGCGACTACAATGAGCAGTTCTTC.

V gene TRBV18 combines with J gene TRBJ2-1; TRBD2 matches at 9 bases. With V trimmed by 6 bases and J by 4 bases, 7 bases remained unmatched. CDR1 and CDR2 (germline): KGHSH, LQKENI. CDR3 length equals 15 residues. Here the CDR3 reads CASSHSSGTYNEQFF. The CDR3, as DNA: TGTGCCAGCTCTCACTCTAGCGGGACGTACAATGAGCAGTTCTTC.

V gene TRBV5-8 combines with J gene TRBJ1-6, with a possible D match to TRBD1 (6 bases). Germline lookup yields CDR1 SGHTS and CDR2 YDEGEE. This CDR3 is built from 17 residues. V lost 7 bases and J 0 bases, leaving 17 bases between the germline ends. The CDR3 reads CASRTVRGGSYNSPLHF. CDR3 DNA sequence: TGTGCCAGCCGGACAGTGAGGGGGGGCTCCTATAATTCACCCCTCCACTTT.

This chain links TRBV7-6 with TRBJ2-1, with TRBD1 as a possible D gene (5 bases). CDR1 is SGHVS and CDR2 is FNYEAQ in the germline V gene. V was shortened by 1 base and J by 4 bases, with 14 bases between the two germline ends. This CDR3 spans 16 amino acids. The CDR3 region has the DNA TGTGCCAGCAGCTTAGTAGGGCAGGGTTGGTACAATGAGCAGTTCTTC. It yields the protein CASSLVGQGWYNEQFF.

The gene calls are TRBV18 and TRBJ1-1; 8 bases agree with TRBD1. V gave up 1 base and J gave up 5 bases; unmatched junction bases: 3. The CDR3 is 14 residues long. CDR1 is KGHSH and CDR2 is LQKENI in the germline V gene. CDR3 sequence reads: CASSPLTGGTEAFF. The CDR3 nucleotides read TGTGCCAGCTCACCACTAACAGGGGGGACTGAAGCTTTCTTT.

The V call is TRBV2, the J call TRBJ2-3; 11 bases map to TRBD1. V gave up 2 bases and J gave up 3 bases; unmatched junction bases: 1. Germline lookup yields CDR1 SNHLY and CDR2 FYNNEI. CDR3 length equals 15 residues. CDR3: CASSERDRGTDTQYF. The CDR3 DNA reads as TGTGCCAGCAGTGAAAGGGACAGGGGGACAGATACGCAGTATTTT.

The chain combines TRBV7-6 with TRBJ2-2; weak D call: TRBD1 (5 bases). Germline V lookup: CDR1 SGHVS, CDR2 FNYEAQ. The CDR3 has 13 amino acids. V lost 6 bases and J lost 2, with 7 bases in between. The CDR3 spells CASSQGNTGELFF. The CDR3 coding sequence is TGTGCCAGCAGTCAGGGTAACACCGGGGAGCTGTTTTTT.

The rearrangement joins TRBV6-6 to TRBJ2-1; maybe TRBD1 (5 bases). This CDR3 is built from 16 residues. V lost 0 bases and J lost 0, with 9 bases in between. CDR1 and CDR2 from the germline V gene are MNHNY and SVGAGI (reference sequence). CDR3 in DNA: TGTGCCAGCAGTTACTCGAGACAGAGCTCCTACAATGAGCAGTTCTTC. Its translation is CASSYSRQSSYNEQFF.

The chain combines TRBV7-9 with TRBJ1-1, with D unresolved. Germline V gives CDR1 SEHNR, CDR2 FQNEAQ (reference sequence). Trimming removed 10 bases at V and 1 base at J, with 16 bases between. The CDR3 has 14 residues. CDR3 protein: CATHRREENTEAFF. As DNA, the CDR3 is TGTGCCACCCATAGGAGGGAGGAGAACACTGAAGCTTTCTTT.

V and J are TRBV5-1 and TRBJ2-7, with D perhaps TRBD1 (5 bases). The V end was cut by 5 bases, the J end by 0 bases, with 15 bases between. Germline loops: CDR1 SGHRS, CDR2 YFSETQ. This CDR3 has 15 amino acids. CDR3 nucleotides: TGCGCCAGCAGAAGCTCAGGGATACTCTCCTACGAGCAGTACTTC. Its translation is CASRSSGILSYEQYF.

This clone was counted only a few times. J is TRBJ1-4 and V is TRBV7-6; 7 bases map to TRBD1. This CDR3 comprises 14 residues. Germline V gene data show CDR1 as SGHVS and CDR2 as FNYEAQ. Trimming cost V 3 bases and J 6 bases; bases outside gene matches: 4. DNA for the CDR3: TGTGCCAGCAGCTTGACAGGGTATTATGAAAAACTGTTTTTT. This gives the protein CASSLTGYYEKLFF.

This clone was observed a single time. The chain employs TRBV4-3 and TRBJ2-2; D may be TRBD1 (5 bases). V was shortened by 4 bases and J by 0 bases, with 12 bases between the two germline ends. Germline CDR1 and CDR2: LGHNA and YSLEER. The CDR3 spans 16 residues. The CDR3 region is CASSRDSTANTGELFF. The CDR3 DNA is TGCGCCAGCAGCCGAGACAGTACCGCGAACACCGGGGAGCTGTTTTTT.

The CDR3 DNA reads TGTGCTAGTGGTGCGAAACCGGGACAGAGAACCCAAGAGACCCAGTACTTC. It is translated as CASGAKPGQRTQETQYF. This chain joins TRBV12-5 and TRBJ2-5, with TRBD1 matching 7 bases. The CDR3 is 17 amino acids. Germline trimming cut 5 bases from V and 1 base from J; bases unmatched to any gene: 13. Germline V gene sequence: CDR1 LGHNT, CDR2 FRNRAP.

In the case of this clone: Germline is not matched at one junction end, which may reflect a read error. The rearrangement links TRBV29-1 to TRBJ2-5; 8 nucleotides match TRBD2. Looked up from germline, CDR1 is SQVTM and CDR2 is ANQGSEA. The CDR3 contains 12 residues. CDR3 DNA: TGCAGCGTTCGGGAGGGGGGAGAGCCCCAGTACTTC. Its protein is CSVREGGEPQYF.

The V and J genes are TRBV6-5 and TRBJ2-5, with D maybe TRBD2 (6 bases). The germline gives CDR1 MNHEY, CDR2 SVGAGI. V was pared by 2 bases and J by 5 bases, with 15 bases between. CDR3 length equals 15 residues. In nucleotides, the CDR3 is TGTGCCAGCAGTTACCGTAGCGCAGGAGGGGAGACCCAGTACTTC. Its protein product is CASSYRSAGGETQYF.

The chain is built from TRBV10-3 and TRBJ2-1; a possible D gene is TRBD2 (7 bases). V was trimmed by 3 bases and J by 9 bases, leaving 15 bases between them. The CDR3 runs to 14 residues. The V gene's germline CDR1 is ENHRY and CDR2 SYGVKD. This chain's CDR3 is CAISDASGGGEQFF. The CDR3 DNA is TGTGCCATCAGTGACGCTAGCGGAGGGGGTGAGCAGTTCTTC.

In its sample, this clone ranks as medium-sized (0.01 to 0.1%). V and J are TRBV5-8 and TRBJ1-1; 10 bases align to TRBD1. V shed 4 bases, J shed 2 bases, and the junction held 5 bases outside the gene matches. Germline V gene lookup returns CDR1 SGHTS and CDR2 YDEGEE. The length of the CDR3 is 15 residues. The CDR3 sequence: CASSRWTGGNTEAFF. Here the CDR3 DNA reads TGTGCCAGCAGCCGGTGGACAGGGGGAAACACTGAAGCTTTCTTT.

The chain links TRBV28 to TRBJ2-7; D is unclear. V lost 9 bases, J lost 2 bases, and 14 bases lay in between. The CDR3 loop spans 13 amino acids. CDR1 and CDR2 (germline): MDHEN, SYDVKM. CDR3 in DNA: TGTGCCAGAATGAACTGCGGAACCTACGAGCAGTACTTC. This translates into CARMNCGTYEQYF.

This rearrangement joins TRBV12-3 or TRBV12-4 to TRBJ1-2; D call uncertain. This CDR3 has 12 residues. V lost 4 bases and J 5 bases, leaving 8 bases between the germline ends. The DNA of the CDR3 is TGTGCCAGCAGTTATGGAGCTTATGGCTACACCTTC. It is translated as CASSYGAYGYTF.

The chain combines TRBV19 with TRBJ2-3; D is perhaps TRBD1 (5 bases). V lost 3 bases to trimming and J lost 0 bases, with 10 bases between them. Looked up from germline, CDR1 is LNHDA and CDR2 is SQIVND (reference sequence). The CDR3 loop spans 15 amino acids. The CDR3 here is CASSIKQGSTDTQYF. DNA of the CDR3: TGTGCCAGTAGTATTAAGCAGGGAAGCACAGATACGCAGTATTTT. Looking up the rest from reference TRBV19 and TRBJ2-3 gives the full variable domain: DGGITQSPKYLFRKEGQNVTLSCEQNLNHDAMYWYRQDPGQGLRLIYYSQIVNDFQKGDIAEGYSVSREKKESFPLTVTSAQKNPTAFYLCASSIKQGSTDTQYFGPGTRLTVL.

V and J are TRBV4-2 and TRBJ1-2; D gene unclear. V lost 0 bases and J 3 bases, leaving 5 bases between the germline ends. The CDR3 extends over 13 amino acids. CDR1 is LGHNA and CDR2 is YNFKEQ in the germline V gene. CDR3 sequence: CASSQDQDYGYTF. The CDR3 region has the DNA TGTGCCAGCAGCCAAGATCAGGACTATGGCTACACCTTC.

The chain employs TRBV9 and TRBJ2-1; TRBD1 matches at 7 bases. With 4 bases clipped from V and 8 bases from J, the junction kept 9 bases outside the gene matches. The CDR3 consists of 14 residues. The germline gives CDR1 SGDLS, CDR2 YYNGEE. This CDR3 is CASSPGQVSDEQFF. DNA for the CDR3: TGTGCCAGCAGCCCTGGACAGGTATCGGATGAGCAGTTCTTC. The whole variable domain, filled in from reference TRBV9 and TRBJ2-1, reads DSGVTQTPKHLITATGQRVTLRCSPRSGDLSVYWYQQSLDQGLQFLIQYYNGEERAKGNILERFSAQQFPDLHSELNLSSLELGDSALYFCASSPGQVSDEQFFGPGTRLTVL.

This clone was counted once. CDR3 protein: CASSQVLRFAGGGETQYF. The CDR3 bases are TGCGCCAGCAGCCAAGTCCTCAGGTTTGCGGGAGGGGGCGAGACCCAGTACTTC. The chain couples TRBV4-1 to TRBJ2-5; 9 bases fit TRBD2. Germline CDR1 MGHRA, CDR2 YSYEKL. This CDR3 has 18 residues. Trimming at V came to 1 base and at J to 5 bases, leaving 14 bases not matched to a gene.